This record concerns one T cell receptor beta chain sequence. The CDR3 contains 13 residues. The V gene lost 1 base and the J gene lost 4 bases, with 6 bases spanning the gap. Germline assignment: CDR1 LGHNT and CDR2 FRNRAP. The sample comes from a study of cytomegalovirus exposure and HLA in healthy donors. PCR was performed using 60 Vbeta and 13 Jbeta primers. As processed by the authors: A follow-up analysis tallied around 80 million unique TCR beta chains, roughly 11 million shared. Clones were read by immunoSEQ multiplex PCR, and TCRdb kept only the in-frame ones, dropping some. That table gives V, J and clone size, and the DNA gave D and trimming. This sample yields 150,000 to 200,000 clones, of which around two thirds are seen a single time; roughly a tenth belongs to the top ten.

The TCR originated in a man aged 25-45 years in good health and CMV-seropositive. Sequencing input: PBMCs. The rearrangement uses TRBV12-5 and TRBJ2-3; D not certain. This chain's CDR3 is CASGLDLPDTQYF. The DNA of the CDR3 is TGTGCTAGTGGTTTGGACCTACCAGATACGCAGTATTTT. Filled out from reference TRBV12-5 and TRBJ2-3, the complete variable domain reads DARVTQTPRHKVTEMGQEVTMRCQPILGHNTVFWYRQTMMQGLELLAYFRNRAPLDDSGMPKDRFSAEMPDATLATLKIQPSEPRDSAVYFCASGLDLPDTQYFGPGTRLTVL.